The clone carrying this TCR beta chain occurred once. Its antigen is still unknown. The germline CDR1 and CDR2 sequences are SGHVS and FQNEAQ. The CDR3 runs 18 residues. V lost 8 bases to trimming and J lost 4 bases; unmatched junction nucleotides: 20. These data come from a study of T cell responses to AZD1222 COVID-19 vaccine. Study-wide results and limits: Donor demographics were predominantly white British with a female majority; clonal diversity may be underestimated. Regions 160-218 and 743-854 held dominance among vaccine-associated CD4 TCRs, which spanned spike.

Method: immunoSEQ multiplex PCR; TCRdb's copy keeps in-frame clones and lacks some. This table holds over 150,000 clones, around 90% found once. This TCR came from an adult in good health. The sample here was peripheral blood, taken on day 0 of MenACWY control vaccination. This chain connects TRBV7-8 to TRBJ1-1; 9 bases are a match to TRBD1. Written as DNA, the CDR3 is TGTGCCAGCGGTTCTCCGGGACAGGGAGTAATCGTTCGCACTGAAGCTTTCTTT. This codes for CASGSPGQGVIVRTEAFF. Based on the CDR3 plus reference TRBV7-8 and TRBJ1-1, the full variable domain is GAGVSQSPRYKVAKRGQDVALRCDPISGHVSLFWYQQALGQGPEFLTYFQNEAQLDKSGLPSDRFFAERPEGSVSTLKIQRTQQEDSAVYLCASGSPGQGVIVRTEAFFGQGTRLTVV.